A selection of T cell receptor beta chains follows, all from one sample in a study of T cells in Graves' hyperthyroidism and ophthalmopathy. TCRdb analysed the multiplex PCR reads with MiXCR anew, one entry per CDR3 protein. The sample has approximately 370,000 distinct CDR3 sequences, roughly 15% seen once. Specimen: blood. These receptors came from a woman aged 30 to 39 with Graves' hyperthyroidism that later progressed to Graves' ophthalmopathy. CDR3s include the opening cysteine and the closing phenylalanine or tryptophan. The D gene is left open where the match is weak. Clone size is not always given. Where it is, it says once, few, many or a class for expanded clones.

few,TRBV10-3,TRBD2,TRBJ2-3,CAISERTSGMHTQYF,TGTGCCATCAGTGAGCGGACTAGTGGAATGCATACGCAGTATTTT
many,TRBV30,-,TRBJ1-1,CAWSGTGLVTEAFF,TGTGCCTGGAGTGGTACAGGGCTCGTCACTGAAGCTTTCTTT
many,TRBV27,TRBD1,TRBJ1-1,CASSFKGAETEAFF,TGTGCCAGCAGTTTTAAGGGGGCTGAGACTGAAGCTTTCTTT
many,TRBV2,-,TRBJ1-5,CASSPSINQPQHF,TGTGCCAGCAGCCCCAGTATCAATCAGCCCCAGCATTTT
many,TRBV7-8,-,TRBJ1-1,CASSLLQGETEAFF,TGTGCCAGCAGCTTGTTGCAGGGAGAAACTGAAGCTTTCTTT
-,TRBV7-9,TRBD2,TRBJ2-1,CASSPRLAGVDEQFF,TGTGCCAGCAGCCCAAGACTAGCGGGAGTTGATGAGCAGTTCTTC
many,TRBV27,-,TRBJ1-6,CASSLSALGVYNSPLHF,TGTGCCAGCAGTTTATCTGCGTTGGGGGTCTATAATTCACCCCTCCACTTT
many,TRBV12-3/TRBV12-4,TRBD1,TRBJ2-7,CASSPGQGSREQYF,TGTGCCAGCAGTCCGGGACAGGGGAGTAGAGAGCAGTACTTC
few,TRBV5-6,-,TRBJ1-2,CASSGNREPFYGYTF,TGTGCCAGCAGCGGAAACAGGGAACCTTTCTATGGCTACACCTTC
-,TRBV28,-,TRBJ2-7,CASSFSKSSSERYF,TGTGCCAGCAGTTTTTCGAAAAGCTCGTCCGAGCGGTACTTC
-,TRBV4-1,-,TRBJ1-3,CASSQVPGNTIYF,TGCGCCAGCAGCCAAGTACCTGGAAACACCATATATTTT
-,TRBV6-5,-,TRBJ1-1,CASSYNRGFEGAEAFF,TGTGCCAGCAGTTATAATCGTGGGTTCGAGGGCGCTGAAGCTTTCTTT
many,TRBV20-1,-,TRBJ2-7,CSASSQWEVIYEQYF,TGCAGTGCTAGTTCTCAGTGGGAGGTTATCTACGAGCAGTACTTC
-,TRBV5-8,-,TRBJ2-5,CASSPQGRGEYF,TGTGCCAGCAGCCCCCAAGGCCGAGGGGAGTACTTC
-,TRBV12-3/TRBV12-4,TRBD1,TRBJ2-5,CASSLQGAKTQYF,TGTGCCAGCAGCCTCCAGGGGGCAAAGACCCAGTACTTC
-,TRBV24-1,TRBD1,TRBJ2-7,CATQGQETYEQYF,TGTGCCACCCAAGGACAGGAGACCTACGAGCAGTACTTC
many,TRBV7-9,-,TRBJ2-1,CASSTTLGDLNSYNEQFF,TGTGCCAGCAGCACAACTTTAGGGGACCTGAACTCCTACAATGAGCAGTTCTTC
many,TRBV10-1,-,TRBJ2-7,CASSESGRTYEQYF,TGCGCCAGCAGTGAGTCGGGACGAACCTACGAGCAGTACTTC
-,TRBV12-3/TRBV12-4,-,TRBJ2-7,CASGREQTYEQYF,TGTGCCAGCGGTCGGGAGCAAACCTACGAGCAGTACTTC
-,TRBV2,-,TRBJ2-7,CASRVDGREQYF,TGTGCCAGCAGGGTAGACGGACGAGAGCAGTACTTC
-,TRBV4-2,-,TRBJ2-7,CASSQEWHHYEQYF,TGTGCCAGCAGCCAAGAGTGGCACCACTACGAGCAGTACTTC
many,TRBV2,-,TRBJ2-3,CASSDRGTDTQYF,TGTGCCAGCAGCGACCGGGGCACAGATACGCAGTATTTT
-,TRBV19,-,TRBJ2-1,CASSIALVGGYNEQFF,TGTGCCAGTAGTATAGCGTTAGTGGGAGGCTACAATGAGCAGTTCTTC
few,TRBV3-1,TRBD1,TRBJ1-6,CASSQDPQTTGSLHF,TGTGCCAGCAGCCAAGATCCCCAGACGACAGGGTCCCTCCACTTT
many,TRBV5-8,-,TRBJ1-5,CASSLTDSNQPQHF,TGTGCCAGCAGCTTGACGGATAGCAATCAGCCCCAGCATTTT
many,TRBV2,-,TRBJ2-7,CASSDTGPTYEQYF,TGTGCCAGCAGTGATACGGGACCCACCTACGAGCAGTACTTC
many,TRBV2,TRBD1,TRBJ2-7,CASSLEQGRTYEQYF,TGTGCCAGCAGTCTAGAACAGGGGCGCACCTACGAGCAGTACTTC
many,TRBV27,-,TRBJ1-6,CASSFLQGNSPLHF,TGTGCCAGCAGTTTTTTACAGGGAAATTCACCCCTCCACTTT
many,TRBV5-8,-,TRBJ2-3,CASSLGQIVGDTQYF,TGTGCCAGCAGCTTGGGGCAGATAGTGGGAGATACGCAGTATTTT
many,TRBV15,TRBD2,TRBJ2-3,CATSRDLAGGPLSTDTQYF,TGTGCCACCAGCAGAGATCTGGCGGGGGGGCCGTTGAGCACAGATACGCAGTATTTT
few,TRBV20-1,TRBD2,TRBJ2-3,CSASDSSGGPLSTDTQYF,TGCAGTGCTAGCGATAGTAGCGGGGGACCCCTTAGCACAGATACGCAGTATTTT
many,TRBV6-1,TRBD1,TRBJ1-2,CASSEGTVKGYTF,TGTGCCAGCAGTGAGGGGACAGTGAAAGGCTACACCTTC
many,TRBV6-1,TRBD2,TRBJ2-1,CASGREGNNEQFF,TGTGCCAGCGGGCGGGAGGGGAACAATGAGCAGTTCTTC
-,TRBV7-3,TRBD2,TRBJ2-1,CASSLTLASGRRNEQFF,TGTGCCAGCAGCTTAACCTTAGCGAGCGGGAGGAGAAATGAGCAGTTCTTC
few,TRBV13,TRBD1,TRBJ2-6,CASSLEDRGSGANVLTF,TGTGCCAGCAGCTTAGAGGACAGGGGGTCTGGGGCCAACGTCCTGACTTTC
many,TRBV29-1,-,TRBJ2-7,CSVESQGESYEQYF,TGCAGCGTTGAATCCCAGGGAGAGTCCTACGAGCAGTACTTC
many,TRBV19,-,TRBJ2-1,CASSIGLNNEQFF,TGTGCCAGTAGTATAGGTCTAAACAATGAGCAGTTCTTC